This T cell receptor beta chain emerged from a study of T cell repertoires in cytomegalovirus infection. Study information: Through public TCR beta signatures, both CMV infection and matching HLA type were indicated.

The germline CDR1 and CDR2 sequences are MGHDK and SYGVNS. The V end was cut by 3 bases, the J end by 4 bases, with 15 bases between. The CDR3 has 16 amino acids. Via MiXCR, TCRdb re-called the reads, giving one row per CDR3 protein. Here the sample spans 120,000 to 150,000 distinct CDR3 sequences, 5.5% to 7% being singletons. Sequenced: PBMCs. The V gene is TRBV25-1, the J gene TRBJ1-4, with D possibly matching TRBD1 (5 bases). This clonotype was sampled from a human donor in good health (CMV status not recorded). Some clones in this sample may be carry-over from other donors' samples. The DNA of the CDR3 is TGTGCCAGCAGTGATCTCGGGGGGACCGGTAATGAAAAACTGTTTTTT. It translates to CASSDLGGTGNEKLFF.